Reported below is one TCR beta chain. This record comes from a study of CD8 T cells in Susac syndrome. The sequenced target, TCR beta, came from blood CD8+ and CD4+ T cells. Reverse transcription of 0.5 to 1 ug RNA was performed with random hexamers. TCRdb reanalysed the immunoSEQ multiplex PCR reads using MiXCR and keeps one entry per CDR3 protein. The table shows approximately 190,000 distinct CDR3 sequences, with 90% to 95% occurring only once. Specimen: CD4+ T cells from PBMCs. The TCR comes from a human donor with multiple sclerosis.

CDR3 residues: CSVEESMNTEAFF. The CDR3 coding sequence is TGCAGCGTTGAAGAGTCCATGAACACTGAAGCTTTCTTT. This rearrangement joins TRBV29-1 to TRBJ1-1; D remains unclear. The CDR3 is 13 amino acids. Germline V gene data show CDR1 as SQVTM and CDR2 as ANQGSEA. The V end lost 0 bases, the J end lost 0 bases, and 5 bases lay between the germline ends.